This TCR beta chain was sequenced in a study of shared clonotypes between healthy human individuals. General study results and limits: Investigators expected sequencing depth to affect clonotype sharing among donors. Generation probabilities were higher for clonotypes shared across all four sorted-subset donors than for unshared ones.

Assay runs were performed at deep level. Method: immunoSEQ multiplex PCR; TCRdb's copy keeps in-frame clones and lacks some. The sample holds roughly 1.5 million clones; approximately 98% are singletons and the top ten take roughly 0.4%. Study donors comprised healthy, HIV-negative adults devoid of recent acute infection or vaccination. The germline CDR1 and CDR2 sequences are MNHEY and SMNVEV (reference sequence). Trimming removed 2 bases from V and 5 bases from J, with 13 bases in between. This CDR3 is built from 14 residues. Comment on this clone: Antigen unknown.

This clonotype was sampled from a man aged 25 to 40 in good health. The sequencing sample was made of naive CD4+ T cells sorted from blood. As to subset: CD45RA+ positively selected. V and J are TRBV27 and TRBJ2-7; possible D gene TRBD2, 6 bases. CDR3 amino acids: CASSLAGGRHEQYF. The CDR3 coding sequence is TGTGCCAGCAGTTTAGCCGGGGGTCGTCACGAGCAGTACTTC.